Below are 27 T cell receptor beta chains sequenced from a single sample in a study of CD8 T cells in Susac syndrome. Random hexamers primed reverse transcription of roughly 0.5 to 1 ug RNA. TCRdb called the immunoSEQ multiplex PCR reads again in MiXCR, with one record for every CDR3 protein. The sample consists of about 430,000 distinct CDR3 sequences, approximately 85% of them appearing once. Sequenced: CD8+ T cells from PBMCs. The receptors were sampled from a human donor with multiple sclerosis.

The chain is built from TRBV12-5 and TRBJ2-7, with 8 bases identical to TRBD2. This CDR3 spans 16 amino acids. The germline CDR1 and CDR2 sequences are LGHNT and FRNRAP. V lost 6 bases, J lost 6 bases, and 16 bases stayed unmatched. The CDR3: CASGPSPGLVLREQYF. The CDR3 nucleotides read TGTGCTAGTGGGCCTTCACCGGGACTAGTCTTACGCGAGCAGTACTTC. Looking up the rest from reference TRBV12-5 and TRBJ2-7 gives the full variable domain: DARVTQTPRHKVTEMGQEVTMRCQPILGHNTVFWYRQTMMQGLELLAYFRNRAPLDDSGMPKDRFSAEMPDATLATLKIQPSEPRDSAVYFCASGPSPGLVLREQYFGPGTRLTVT.

This rearrangement joins TRBV20-1 to TRBJ2-7, with D unclear. The V gene's germline CDR1 is DFQATT and CDR2 SNEGSKA (reference sequence). Trimming took off 4 bases at V and 2 bases at J, with 9 bases between the two ends. The CDR3 runs to 12 residues. The CDR3 bases are TGCAGTGCTATGAGTAAGCCCTACGAGCAGTACTTC. Its translation: CSAMSKPYEQYF.

The rearrangement uses TRBV30 and TRBJ1-3; D unresolved. V was clipped by 1 base and J by 8 bases, with 6 bases between them. The CDR3 length is 11 residues. From germline, CDR1 is GTSNPN and CDR2 SVGIG (reference sequence). The CDR3 coding sequence is TGTGCCTGGAGTGACGGGGACACCATATATTTT. Its translation: CAWSDGDTIYF.

The chain is built from TRBV9 and TRBJ1-1; D ambiguous. The germline gives CDR1 SGDLS, CDR2 YYNGEE. The CDR3 sequence is 13 residues long. The V end was cut by 0 bases, the J end by 5 bases, with 8 bases between. The CDR3 reads CASSVVPGTEAFF. The CDR3 DNA reads as TGTGCCAGCAGCGTAGTCCCGGGGACTGAAGCTTTCTTT.

The chain has TRBV2 and TRBJ1-1, with D uncertain. With 1 base removed from V and 5 bases from J, the gap between germline ends came to 8 bases. The CDR3 is 13 residues long. Germline V gene sequence: CDR1 SNHLY, CDR2 FYNNEI. DNA of the CDR3: TGTGCCAGCAGTGAAGATACGAGAACTGAAGCTTTCTTT. Residues: CASSEDTRTEAFF.

In its sample, this clonotype was seen once. The chain employs TRBV4-1 and TRBJ1-5, with D possibly being TRBD1 (6 bases). Per the germline V gene, CDR1 is MGHRA and CDR2 is YSYEKL. With 1 base removed from V and 2 bases from J, the gap between germline ends came to 18 bases. The CDR3 length is 18 residues. The CDR3 sequence is CASSQGMGGVFGNQPQHF. The DNA of the CDR3 is TGCGCCAGCAGCCAAGGAATGGGGGGCGTTTTTGGCAATCAGCCCCAGCATTTT.

V gene TRBV6-1 combines with J gene TRBJ2-7; possible D gene TRBD1, 7 bases. From germline, CDR1 is MNHNS and CDR2 SASEGT. Deletions cut 2 bases from V and 4 bases from J, with 12 bases between. The CDR3 sequence is 14 residues long. The CDR3: CASSETGAGYEQYF. CDR3 sequence (DNA): TGTGCCAGCAGTGAAACAGGGGCGGGGTACGAGCAGTACTTC.

V usage is TRBV9 and J usage is TRBJ1-1, with no clear D. With 3 bases removed from V and 3 bases from J, the gap between germline ends came to 6 bases. From germline, CDR1 is SGDLS and CDR2 YYNGEE. The CDR3 consists of 12 residues. CDR3 coding DNA: TGTGCCAGCAGCGGCCGGGACACTGAAGCTTTCTTT. Its protein is CASSGRDTEAFF. Using reference TRBV9 and TRBJ1-1 for the parts outside the CDR3, the full variable domain is DSGVTQTPKHLITATGQRVTLRCSPRSGDLSVYWYQQSLDQGLQFLIQYYNGEERAKGNILERFSAQQFPDLHSELNLSSLELGDSALYFCASSGRDTEAFFGQGTRLTVV.

In regard to this clonotype: Its ends do not fully match the called genes, so a read error is possible. The V call is TRBV2, the J call TRBJ2-2; 15 bases line up with TRBD2. The CDR3 spans 18 residues. Looked up from germline, CDR1 is SNHLY and CDR2 is FYNNEI. The CDR3 DNA reads TGTGCCAGCAGCGAAGGACTAGCGGGGGGGCAAAACACCGGGGAGCTGTTTTTT. Its protein product is CASSEGLAGGQNTGELFF.

The CDR3 region has the DNA TGTGCCAGCAGCCCGGGACTAGCGGGGAACAATGAGCAGTTCTTC. This sequence encodes CASSPGLAGNNEQFF. This sequence joins TRBV4-2 and TRBJ2-1, with TRBD2 matching 13 bases. V was pared by 4 bases and J by 5 bases, with 2 bases of the junction left unmatched. Germline lookup yields CDR1 LGHNA and CDR2 YNFKEQ. The CDR3 runs 15 residues.

This rearrangement joins TRBV7-9 to TRBJ1-1; D gene ambiguous. The CDR3 extends over 15 amino acids. Germline V CDR1 and CDR2: SEHNR, FQNEAQ (reference sequence). The V gene lost 5 bases and the J gene lost 7 bases, with 20 bases spanning the gap. The CDR3 DNA reads TGTGCCAGCAGCCCCGAGTTTAGCGCGCGGATTGAAGCTTTCTTT. This gives the protein CASSPEFSARIEAFF.

This clonotype appeared many times. The chain recombines TRBV7-9 with TRBJ2-7; D not certain. This CDR3 comprises 12 residues. Looked up from germline, CDR1 is SEHNR and CDR2 is FQNEAQ (reference sequence). V was clipped by 6 bases and J by 1 base, with 7 bases between them. The CDR3 here is CASSPGSYEQYF. In DNA form, the CDR3 reads TGTGCCAGCAGTCCTGGATCCTACGAGCAGTACTTC. The complete variable domain, with remaining parts taken from reference TRBV7-9 and TRBJ2-7, reads DTGVSQNPRHKITKRGQNVTFRCDPISEHNRLYWYRQTLGQGPEFLTYFQNEAQLEKSRLLSDRFSAERPKGSFSTLEIQRTEQGDSAMYLCASSPGSYEQYFGPGTRLTVT.

This chain links TRBV9 with TRBJ2-5; 14 positions match TRBD2. The CDR3 spans 16 residues. J gave up 5 bases and V 3 bases, and 6 bases lay outside the gene matches. Germline CDR1 and CDR2: SGDLS and YYNGEE. The CDR3 spells CASSAGLAGVGETQYF. The CDR3 DNA sequence: TGTGCCAGCAGCGCGGGACTAGCGGGAGTAGGTGAGACCCAGTACTTC.

CDR3 in amino acids: CSVEVPYRNNEQFF. The CDR3 nucleotides are TGCAGCGTTGAAGTGCCCTACAGGAACAATGAGCAGTTCTTC. V usage is TRBV29-1 and J usage is TRBJ2-1, with a weak D call TRBD1 (5 bases). Germline V CDR1 and CDR2: SQVTM, ANQGSEA. The ends were cut back, 1 base at V and 5 bases at J, with 12 bases in the middle. CDR3 length: 14 residues.

Written as DNA, the CDR3 is TGCGCCAGCAGCCAAGAGGGTGAGGACCGAGGGGATTCACCCCTCCACTTT. It encodes CASSQEGEDRGDSPLHF. The gene calls are TRBV4-1 and TRBJ1-6; tentative D call: TRBD1 (5 bases). Germline V gene data show CDR1 as MGHRA and CDR2 as YSYEKL. V dropped 0 bases and J dropped 8 bases, with 17 bases sitting between them. This CDR3 is built from 17 residues.

The rearrangement joins TRBV2 to TRBJ2-3, with D tentatively TRBD2 (6 bases). This CDR3 has 17 residues. Germline CDR1 reads SNHLY; CDR2 reads FYNNEI. The V end lost 6 bases, the J end lost 2 bases, and 21 bases lay between the germline ends. The CDR3 region has the DNA TGTGCCAGCAGCGAACATTCTAGCGAGAGATTCACAGATACGCAGTATTTT. Protein sequence: CASSEHSSERFTDTQYF.

J is TRBJ2-2 and V is TRBV27; D is perhaps TRBD1 (6 bases). V was clipped by 4 bases and J by 2 bases, with 8 bases between them. Germline lookup yields CDR1 MNHEY and CDR2 SMNVEV (reference sequence). This CDR3 contains 14 residues. The CDR3 nucleotides are TGTGCCAGCAGTTCAGGGGTTAACACCGGGGAGCTGTTTTTT. Its protein product is CASSSGVNTGELFF.

This rearrangement joins TRBV7-9 to TRBJ2-7; 10 nucleotides agree with TRBD2. Germline V CDR1 and CDR2: SEHNR, FQNEAQ (reference sequence). The J segment lost 3 bases and the V segment lost 5 bases, leaving 7 bases of the junction unmatched. The CDR3 is 15 residues long. CDR3 residues: CASSPILAGYYEQYF. DNA of the CDR3: TGTGCCAGCAGCCCTATACTAGCGGGGTACTACGAGCAGTACTTC.

The chain couples TRBV4-1 to TRBJ2-7; D is possibly TRBD1 (6 bases). The CDR3 loop spans 15 amino acids. Trimming took 3 bases from V and 0 from J, leaving 12 bases between them. Per germline, CDR1 MGHRA and CDR2 YSYEKL. The chain's CDR3 is CASSQYPTGSYEQYF. The CDR3 DNA sequence: TGCGCCAGCAGCCAGTATCCGACAGGCTCCTACGAGCAGTACTTC.

The chain links TRBV3-1 to TRBJ1-4; 9 bases fit TRBD1. In germline, CDR1 is LGHDT, CDR2 YNNKEL (reference sequence). This CDR3 is 15 amino acids long. After removal of 4 bases from V and 6 bases from J, the junction contained 6 bases not matched to a gene. CDR3 nucleotide sequence: TGTGCCAGCAGCCCGGACAGGGGTCAGGATGAAAAACTGTTTTTT. It specifies CASSPDRGQDEKLFF. The entire variable domain, with the rest obtained from reference TRBV3-1 and TRBJ1-4, is as follows: DTAVSQTPKYLVTQMGNDKSIKCEQNLGHDTMYWYKQDSKKFLKIMFSYNNKELIINETVPNRFSPKSPDKAHLNLHINSLELGDSAVYFCASSPDRGQDEKLFFGSGTQLSVL.

This clonotype appeared a few times. This rearrangement joins TRBV5-5 to TRBJ1-1; the D is unclear. The CDR3 is made up of 12 amino acids. The V gene lost 5 bases and the J gene lost 1 base, with 6 bases spanning the gap. CDR1 is SGHKS and CDR2 is YYEKEE in the germline V gene (reference sequence). CDR3 coding DNA: TGTGCCAGCAGTGGCAGGAACACTGAAGCTTTCTTT. This codes for CASSGRNTEAFF. The complete variable domain, with remaining parts taken from reference TRBV5-5 and TRBJ1-1, reads DAGVTQSPTHLIKTRGQQVTLRCSPISGHKSVSWYQQVLGQGPQFIFQYYEKEERGRGNFPDRFSARQFPNYSSELNVNALLLGDSALYLCASSGRNTEAFFGQGTRLTVV.

This clonotype has a single count. V is TRBV7-9 and J is TRBJ2-3; 7 bases are shared with TRBD2. Germline trimming cut 1 base from V and 0 bases from J; bases unmatched to any gene: 4. Germline values: CDR1 SEHNR, CDR2 FQNEAQ (reference sequence). The CDR3 loop spans 16 amino acids. The CDR3 region is CASSLGVSGSTDTQYF. CDR3 bases: TGTGCCAGCAGCTTAGGAGTTAGCGGGAGCACAGATACGCAGTATTTT.

This chain links TRBV7-9 with TRBJ2-3, with unresolved D. CDR1 SEHNR and CDR2 FQNEAQ come from the germline V gene (reference sequence). V was clipped by 5 bases and J by 4 bases, with 16 bases between them. The CDR3 has 15 residues. DNA of the CDR3: TGTGCCAGCAGCCCGTCCCCTCCCTACCCAGATACGCAGTATTTT. This gives the protein CASSPSPPYPDTQYF.

This clonotype has only one observation. V is TRBV6-1 and J is TRBJ2-2, with D perhaps given as TRBD1 or TRBD2 (5 bases each). There are 14 residues in the CDR3. Trimming took 9 bases from V and 0 from J, leaving 11 bases between them. Per the germline V gene, CDR1 is MNHNS and CDR2 is SASEGT. DNA for the CDR3: TGTGCCAGTGGGACGGTCGCGAACACCGGGGAGCTGTTTTTT. Translation gives CASGTVANTGELFF.

V gene TRBV27 combines with J gene TRBJ1-4; D possibly corresponds to TRBD1 (6 bases). The germline V gene has CDR1 MNHEY and CDR2 SMNVEV (reference sequence). The CDR3 spans 15 residues. V dropped 3 bases and J dropped 3 bases, with 11 bases sitting between them. CDR3 amino acids: CASSFLQGPNEKLFF. CDR3 nucleotide sequence: TGTGCCAGCAGTTTTCTTCAGGGGCCTAATGAAAAACTGTTTTTT.

The rearrangement links TRBV28 to TRBJ2-7; D not resolved. The germline V and J ends were trimmed by 3 bases and 5 bases, with 11 bases remaining between them. Germline loops: CDR1 MDHEN, CDR2 SYDVKM. The CDR3 is 13 amino acids. CDR3 loop: CASSFPAYNEQYF. CDR3 DNA: TGTGCCAGCAGTTTTCCGGCATACAACGAGCAGTACTTC. Full variable domain (outside the CDR3, taken from reference TRBV28 and TRBJ2-7): DVKVTQSSRYLVKRTGEKVFLECVQDMDHENMFWYRQDPGLGLRLIYFSYDVKMKEKGDIPEGYSVSREKKERFSLILESASTNQTSMYLCASSFPAYNEQYFGPGTRLTVT.

V and J are TRBV30 and TRBJ1-2; no reliable D call. V was cut by 1 base and J by 7 bases, with 10 bases left in between. The CDR3 extends over 12 amino acids. Germline values: CDR1 GTSNPN, CDR2 SVGIG (reference sequence). CDR3 sequence (DNA): TGTGCCTGGAGTGGTCTGAACGGTGGCTACACCTTC. Translation: CAWSGLNGGYTF.